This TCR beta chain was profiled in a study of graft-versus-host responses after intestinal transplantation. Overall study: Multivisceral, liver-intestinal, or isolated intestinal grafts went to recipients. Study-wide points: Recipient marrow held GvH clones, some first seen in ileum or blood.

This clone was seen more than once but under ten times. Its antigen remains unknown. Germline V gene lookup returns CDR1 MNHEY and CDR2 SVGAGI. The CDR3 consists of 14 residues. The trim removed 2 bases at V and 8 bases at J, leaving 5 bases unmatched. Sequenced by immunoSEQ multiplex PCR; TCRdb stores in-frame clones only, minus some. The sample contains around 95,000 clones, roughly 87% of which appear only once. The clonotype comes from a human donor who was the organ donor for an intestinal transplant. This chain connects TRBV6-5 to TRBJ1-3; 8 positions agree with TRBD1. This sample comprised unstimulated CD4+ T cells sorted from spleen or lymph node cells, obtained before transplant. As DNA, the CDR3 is TGTGCCAGCAGTTACCGCCCAGGGGGCTACACCATATATTTT. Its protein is CASSYRPGGYTIYF.